This TCR beta chain was captured in a study of blood T cells in healthy people across ages. This clonotype was counted between two and nine times. The antigen is undetermined. Whole-study findings and limits: The authors considered diversity estimates from one million T cells to be underestimates. Naive CD4+ cell counts and diversity both ran higher in long-lived than in aged donors. Any changes in expanded clonotypes were possibly confounded, as donor CMV status remained unknown.

The total RNA that was extracted per sample amounted to at least 6 micrograms. The CDR3 loop spans 15 amino acids. The V and J ends lost 2 bases and 2 bases respectively, with 13 bases between them. CDR1 is SEHNR, CDR2 FQNEAQ, per germline (reference sequence). Combining a sample-barcoded 5' primer with a J-beta primer mix, a second PCR ran for roughly 6 to 11 cycles. TCRdb fed the 5' RACE reads into MiXCR, producing one record per CDR3 protein. The table records over 1,500,000 distinct CDR3 sequences, just under 50% of them present only once. This sequence originates from a woman in her thirties or forties in good health. The rearrangement joins TRBV7-9 to TRBJ2-7; D is perhaps TRBD1 or TRBD2 (6 bases each). The sequencing sample was made of blood. Written as DNA, the CDR3 is TGTGCCAGCAGCTTAAAGGGGGGCGCAGCCTACGAGCAGTACTTC. Translation gives CASSLKGGAAYEQYF.